Following are 3 T cell receptor beta chains from one sample sequenced in a study of T cell responses to AZD1222 COVID-19 vaccine. TCRdb keeps only in-frame clones here, not all; method: immunoSEQ multiplex PCR. The sample includes 120,000 to 150,000 clones, 91% seen only once; the top ten take 4% to 6%. The sequencing used peripheral blood, collected on day 0 of AZD1222 vaccination. These receptors all stem from an adult in good health.

The CDR3 DNA sequence: TGCGCCAGCAGCCAAGAGGGGGGTAAACAGCCTTATGAAAAACTGTTTTTT. Translation gives CASSQEGGKQPYEKLFF. This sequence joins TRBV4-1 and TRBJ1-4, with D possibly TRBD1 on 5 matching bases. Trimming stripped 0 bases from V and 6 bases from J, with 17 bases between. The CDR3 totals 17 residues. The germline gives CDR1 MGHRA, CDR2 YSYEKL.

The chain carries TRBV4-3 and TRBJ1-3; D not certain. Germline-derived CDR1 and CDR2 are LGHNA and YSLEER. This CDR3 is 15 amino acids long. Between the trimmed V and J ends, which lost 0 bases and 0 bases, there was a span of 6 bases. CDR3 amino acids: CASSQETLSGNTIYF. The CDR3 DNA sequence: TGCGCCAGCAGCCAAGAAACTCTCTCTGGAAACACCATATATTTT.

This chain joins TRBV4-1 and TRBJ2-2, with TRBD1 matching over 7 bases. CDR1 is MGHRA, CDR2 YSYEKL, per germline. J was trimmed by 3 bases and V by 5 bases; bases with no gene match: 6. The CDR3 covers 15 residues. The CDR3 nucleotides read TGCGCCAGCAGCGGACGGACAGGAGACACCGGGGAGCTGTTTTTT. The encoded protein is CASSGRTGDTGELFF.